This T cell receptor (beta chain) was captured by sequencing in a study of blood T cell repertoires in COVID-19. The overall study: The study drew acute and convalescent COVID-19 samples from the United States, Italy and Spain.

During active infection, Seattle patients enrolled and were then monitored through disease. Per the study methods: Nucleated cell number was recorded as an estimate derived from reference gene primer amplification. Produced via immunoSEQ multiplex PCR; TCRdb's table is partial and in-frame only. V, J and clone size reflect that table, while D and trimming were determined from the DNA. The sample includes roughly 130,000 clones, about 88% of them seen just once. Germline V lookup: CDR1 SGHNT, CDR2 YYREEE (reference sequence). CDR3 length: 13 amino acids. The ends lost 9 bases at V and 6 bases at J; junction bases unmatched: 6.

V and J are TRBV5-4 and TRBJ1-6; 7 positions match TRBD1. The sequence was obtained from a man aged 55 to 70 with COVID-19, enrolled during active disease. The sequencing input was peripheral blood. The CDR3 region has the DNA TGTGCCACCTGGGACAGAATTAATTCACCCCTCCACTTT. Encoded protein: CATWDRINSPLHF.